This TCR beta chain comes out of a study of vaccination and CD4 T cells after COVID-19. The wider study: Median time from second vaccine dose to sampling was over 55 days (14 to 241).

Treatment noted: approximately 9-day PBMC culture with coronavirus spike peptide pools or control peptides (ViraFEST assay). Under the ViraFEST approach, antigen-specific T cells were expanded with peptide pools and TCRs subsequently sequenced. This clonotype was seen more than once but under ten times. The antigen remains undetermined. The study sequenced cultured CD4+ T cell DNA using the Oncomine TCR Beta short-read assay. Genomic DNA was extracted from cultured CD4+ T cells. TCRdb called the PCR reads again in MiXCR, with one record for every CDR3 protein. The sample yields approximately 19,000 distinct CDR3 sequences, about 50% seen once. Sequenced here: CD4+ T cells from blood, cultured in vitro, sampled before SARS-CoV-2 vaccination. This TCR was sampled from a human donor who had recovered from COVID-19.

The CDR3 reads CSARGQIYNSPLHF. Written as DNA, the CDR3 is TGCAGTGCTAGAGGGCAGATATATAATTCACCCCTCCACTTT. J is TRBJ1-6 and V is TRBV20-1; no definite D call. V was cut by 1 base and J by 4 bases, with 8 bases left in between. The CDR3 extends over 14 amino acids. CDR1 is DFQATT and CDR2 is SNEGSKA in the germline V gene (reference sequence).